Presented here are 31 T cell receptor beta chains from one specimen sequenced in a study of PD-1 blockade in classical Hodgkin lymphoma. Using immunoSEQ multiplex PCR, the repertoire was profiled, and TCRdb retains in-frame clones only, with some absent. The table records tens of thousands of clones, roughly 80% of them present only once. Each and every patient relapsed after autologous stem cell transplantation, and patients got differing brentuximab vedotin exposure. Sequenced here: peripheral blood mononuclear cells (PBMCs), sampled before the second cycle of nivolumab. These receptors were taken from a human donor with classical Hodgkin lymphoma.

This clone turned up a few times. This chain links TRBV6-5 with TRBJ2-1, with 8 bases that match TRBD2. The J segment lost 4 bases and the V segment lost 4 bases, leaving 6 bases of the junction unmatched. The CDR3 is 15 amino acids. Germline V gene lookup returns CDR1 MNHEY and CDR2 SVGAGI. The CDR3 loop is CASSSVGGAYNEQFF. The CDR3 nucleotides are TGTGCCAGCAGTTCCGTCGGGGGGGCATACAATGAGCAGTTCTTC.

Here the CDR3 DNA reads TGTGCCAGTAGTATTGCGGTTGGAAACACCATATATTTT. Its protein is CASSIAVGNTIYF. This chain uses TRBV19 with TRBJ1-3, with D hard to call. This CDR3 has 13 residues. The ends were cut back, 3 bases at V and 3 bases at J, with 6 bases in the middle. Germline CDR1 LNHDA, CDR2 SQIVND (reference sequence).

V and J are TRBV6-6 and TRBJ1-1; D remains unclear. CDR3 size: 12 residues. Trimming stripped 2 bases from V and 1 base from J, with 2 bases between. Germline CDR1 reads MNHNY; CDR2 reads SVGAGI (reference sequence). The CDR3 sequence is CASSYENTEAFF. CDR3 nucleotides: TGTGCCAGCAGTTACGAGAACACTGAAGCTTTCTTT.

The chain recombines TRBV5-6 with TRBJ1-2; tentative D call: TRBD1 (5 bases). The CDR3 covers 16 residues. The V gene lost 0 bases and the J gene lost 0 bases, with 12 bases spanning the gap. Per the germline V gene, CDR1 is SGHDT and CDR2 is YYEEEE. CDR3: CASSLAAGLSNYGYTF. As DNA, the CDR3 is TGTGCCAGCAGCTTGGCGGCAGGGCTTTCTAACTATGGCTACACCTTC.

This chain connects TRBV6-5 to TRBJ1-2; 7 bases align to TRBD1. The germline gives CDR1 MNHEY, CDR2 SVGAGI. V dropped 6 bases and J dropped 6; count of bases not matched to a gene: 7. The length of the CDR3 is 13 residues. The DNA for the CDR3 is TGTGCCAGCAGCATCTCGACAGGGAATGGCTACACCTTC. This codes for CASSISTGNGYTF.

The chain couples TRBV18 to TRBJ2-5, with 9 bases that match TRBD1. There are 15 residues in the CDR3. Germline V gives CDR1 KGHSH, CDR2 LQKENI. Trimming took 2 bases from V and 4 from J; bases not matched to a gene: 5. The CDR3 DNA is TGTGCCAGCTCACCAAAGACAGGGGGATTAGAGACCCAGTACTTC. Translated, it gives CASSPKTGGLETQYF.

The gene calls are TRBV11-2 and TRBJ2-3; D is possibly TRBD1 (5 bases). The V and J ends lost 1 base and 8 bases respectively, with 16 bases between them. The CDR3 loop spans 15 amino acids. Germline V gives CDR1 SGHAT, CDR2 FQNNGV. For the CDR3, the DNA is TGTGCCAGCAGCTTAGGCTTCGCAGGGTCCCGTACGCAGTATTTT. It codes for CASSLGFAGSRTQYF.

CDR3 residues: CASSPYRQYAGANVLTF. CDR3 coding DNA: TGTGCCAGCTCACCTTACCGACAGTACGCTGGGGCCAACGTCCTGACTTTC. The genes are TRBV18 and TRBJ2-6; D might be TRBD1 (5 bases). This CDR3 region has 17 residues. V was clipped by 3 bases and J by 2 bases, with 14 bases between them. CDR1 KGHSH and CDR2 LQKENI come from the germline V gene.

This chain links TRBV4-1 with TRBJ2-5, with D perhaps being TRBD1 or TRBD2 (6 bases each). V lost 5 bases to trimming and J lost 2 bases, with 12 bases between them. The CDR3 runs 14 residues. Germline V lookup: CDR1 MGHRA, CDR2 YSYEKL. For the CDR3, the DNA is TGCGCCAGCAGCTACAAGGGGGGACAAGAGACCCAGTACTTC. Amino acid sequence: CASSYKGGQETQYF.

This clone occurred a few times. Other DNA sequences from this sample encode an identical CDR3 as well. V is TRBV7-3 and J is TRBJ2-1; weak D call: TRBD2 (7 bases). V was clipped by 2 bases and J by 2 bases, with 16 bases between them. The CDR3 extends over 17 amino acids. Germline V lookup: CDR1 SGHTA, CDR2 FQGTGA. CDR3 nucleotide sequence: TGTGCCAGCAGCTTAGGAGGGGCGGGGGACACCTACAATGAGCAGTTCTTC. Translating it yields CASSLGGAGDTYNEQFF.

V gene TRBV4-1 combines with J gene TRBJ2-5; TRBD1 matches 10 bases. V lost 3 bases and J lost 5; bases outside the gene matches: 12. The CDR3 has 17 amino acids. Germline V gene sequence: CDR1 MGHRA, CDR2 YSYEKL. The CDR3: CASSQLTGTGVMETQYF. The CDR3 DNA reads TGCGCCAGCAGCCAGTTGACCGGGACAGGGGTAATGGAGACCCAGTACTTC.

The CDR3 nucleotides are TGTGCCAGCAGTCCGACTCGTTTTGGTCCCAATGAGCAGTTCTTC. It is translated as CASSPTRFGPNEQFF. V is TRBV27 and J is TRBJ2-1; no clear D gene. CDR1 is MNHEY and CDR2 is SMNVEV in the germline V gene (reference sequence). There are 15 residues in the CDR3. Deletions cut 5 bases from V and 6 bases from J, with 17 bases between.

The chain is built from TRBV6-1 and TRBJ2-1; D is unresolved. Trimming took off 0 bases at V and 7 bases at J, with 19 bases between the two ends. The length of the CDR3 is 17 residues. Germline V gene lookup returns CDR1 MNHNS and CDR2 SASEGT. In DNA form, the CDR3 reads TGTGCCAGCAGTGAAGCGCTAAAAACGTTATGGGTTAATGAGCAGTTCTTC. Its translation: CASSEALKTLWVNEQFF.

Comment on this clone: One end of the junction fails to match germline, which may point to a read error. J is TRBJ1-5 and V is TRBV6-1; D remains ambiguous. Germline CDR1 and CDR2: MNHNS and SASEGT. The CDR3 has 16 residues. Written as DNA, the CDR3 is TGTGCCAGCAGGGAAGCTTACATGTCTAGCAATCAGCCCCAGCATTTT. As protein: CASREAYMSSNQPQHF.

The CDR3 region has the DNA TGTGCCAGCAGTTTCGGCTCCTACGAGCAGTACTTC. It translates to CASSFGSYEQYF. This sequence joins TRBV28 and TRBJ2-5, with D hard to call. With the DNA end fitting TRBJ2-7 better, the J assignment may be wrong. This CDR3 comprises 12 residues. Germline V CDR1 and CDR2: MDHEN, SYDVKM.

V usage is TRBV23-1 and J usage is TRBJ2-1; D not resolved. TRBV23-1 is placed among ORFs of uncertain function. The CDR3 is made up of 16 amino acids. The V gene lost 0 bases and the J gene lost 5 bases, with 14 bases spanning the gap. The CDR3 here is CASSQSKGFENNEQFF. The DNA for the CDR3 is TGCGCCAGCAGTCAATCGAAAGGCTTTGAGAACAATGAGCAGTTCTTC.

V is TRBV19 and J is TRBJ1-3, with D tentatively TRBD1 (6 bases). CDR1 is LNHDA and CDR2 is SQIVND in the germline V gene (reference sequence). Between the trimmed V and J ends, which lost 3 bases and 0 bases, there was a span of 18 bases. The CDR3 totals 18 residues. This chain's CDR3 is CASSITRGPVRSGNTIYF. CDR3 DNA: TGTGCCAGTAGTATCACTCGGGGGCCAGTCCGCTCTGGAAACACCATATATTTT. Full variable domain (rest looked up from reference TRBV19 and TRBJ1-3): DGGITQSPKYLFRKEGQNVTLSCEQNLNHDAMYWYRQDPGQGLRLIYYSQIVNDFQKGDIAEGYSVSREKKESFPLTVTSAQKNPTAFYLCASSITRGPVRSGNTIYFGEGSWLTVV.

The CDR3 DNA follows: TGTGCCAGCAGTGAAGAATACGAGCAGTTCTTC. Encoded protein: CASSEEYEQFF. The V call is TRBV2, the J call TRBJ2-1; unclear D gene. Germline V gene sequence: CDR1 SNHLY, CDR2 FYNNEI. Trimming took off 1 base at V and 10 bases at J, with 5 bases between the two ends. This CDR3 region has 11 residues.

The chain employs TRBV6-1 and TRBJ2-4; D may be TRBD1 (6 bases). The CDR3 is 20 amino acids. V lost 2 bases and J 0 bases, leaving 23 bases between the germline ends. CDR1 and CDR2 from the germline V gene are MNHNS and SASEGT. CDR3 DNA sequence: TGTGCCAGCAGTGAATACGATTCCCGGCACAGGGTGCTAGCCAAAAACATTCAGTACTTC. Translation: CASSEYDSRHRVLAKNIQYF.

The chain recombines TRBV7-9 with TRBJ2-1; TRBD2 matches 14 bases. Trimming removed 5 bases from V and 7 bases from J; junction bases left unmatched: 4. CDR1 and CDR2 from the germline V gene are SEHNR and FQNEAQ (reference sequence). The CDR3 consists of 15 residues. The CDR3 sequence is CASSRTSGRLNEQFF. Written as DNA, the CDR3 is TGTGCCAGCAGCCGGACTAGCGGGAGGTTAAATGAGCAGTTCTTC.

This clone showed up just once. V is TRBV6-1 and J is TRBJ2-5; TRBD1 matches 7 bases. The tail of the sequence fits TRBJ2-7 better, so the J call may be wrong. This CDR3 spans 14 amino acids. Germline loops: CDR1 MNHNS, CDR2 SASEGT. CDR3 DNA sequence: TGTGCCAGCAGTGAAAGCAGGGGGAGTTACGAGCAGTACTTC. This translates into CASSESRGSYEQYF.

The chain recombines TRBV30 with TRBJ2-3; 8 bases fit TRBD2. The length of the CDR3 is 14 residues. J gave up 4 bases and V 3 bases, and 6 bases lay outside the gene matches. Per germline, CDR1 GTSNPN and CDR2 SVGIG (reference sequence). Written as DNA, the CDR3 is TGTGCCTGGAGGCGGGGGGCTGCGGCAGATACGCAGTATTTT. Translating it yields CAWRRGAAADTQYF.

This clone has more than one count but fewer than ten. This chain joins TRBV19 and TRBJ1-2; D is possibly TRBD1 (5 bases). The CDR3 runs 12 residues. CDR1 and CDR2 (germline): LNHDA, SQIVND (reference sequence). V lost 7 bases to trimming and J lost 6 bases, with 12 bases between them. In DNA, the CDR3 is TGTGCCAGTACCTGGGACCGAAATGGCTACACCTTC. Its translation is CASTWDRNGYTF.

This chain joins TRBV7-3 and TRBJ2-2; 12 bases map to TRBD2. This CDR3 has 19 residues. Germline loops: CDR1 SGHTA, CDR2 FQGTGA. The V and J ends lost 5 bases and 0 bases, in that order; junction bases with no gene match: 10. The CDR3 sequence is CASSNRLAGDRSNTGELFF. The CDR3 nucleotides read TGTGCCAGCAGCAACCGACTAGCGGGAGACCGGTCGAACACCGGGGAGCTGTTTTTT.

The rearrangement uses TRBV27 and TRBJ2-2; D unclear. CDR3 length: 14 amino acids. Looked up from germline, CDR1 is MNHEY and CDR2 is SMNVEV (reference sequence). The ends were cut back, 6 bases at V and 9 bases at J, with 17 bases in the middle. CDR3 in amino acids: CASSLALSDRELFF. DNA of the CDR3: TGTGCCAGCAGCCTCGCCCTATCTGACCGGGAGCTGTTTTTT.

This sequence joins TRBV19 and TRBJ1-1; 11 bases map to TRBD1. From germline, CDR1 is LNHDA and CDR2 SQIVND (reference sequence). With 6 bases clipped from V and 4 bases from J, the junction kept 4 bases outside the gene matches. The CDR3 loop spans 14 amino acids. In nucleotides, the CDR3 is TGTGCCAGTAGCACCGGGACAGGGGGCACTGAAGCTTTCTTT. Its protein product is CASSTGTGGTEAFF.

The chain joins TRBV4-2 to TRBJ2-7; D is ambiguous. The CDR3 sequence is 16 residues long. Trimming pared 4 bases from V and 5 bases from J, leaving 21 bases between. The germline V gene has CDR1 LGHNA and CDR2 YNFKEQ. The CDR3 region has the DNA TGTGCCAGCAGCCTACGAGAGTTTGGGGTTCAAAACGAGCAGTACTTC. Translation gives CASSLREFGVQNEQYF.

The J gene is TRBJ2-1, the V gene TRBV18; TRBD2 agrees at 8 bases. The CDR3 has 14 amino acids. Germline trimming cut 1 base from V and 7 bases from J; bases unmatched to any gene: 3. Germline-derived CDR1 and CDR2 are KGHSH and LQKENI. The CDR3 sequence: CASSPRGLENEQFF. Written as DNA, the CDR3 is TGTGCCAGCTCACCACGGGGACTAGAGAATGAGCAGTTCTTC.

This rearrangement joins TRBV7-2 to TRBJ2-5; 7 nucleotides line up with TRBD2. Germline assignment: CDR1 SGHTA and CDR2 FQGNSA. CDR3 length: 16 amino acids. The V gene end was trimmed by 5 bases and the J gene end by 7 bases; junction bases not matched to a gene: 16. CDR3 in DNA: TGTGCCAGCAGCCCAAGTGCCGGACTAGGCGTGGGGACCCAGTACTTC. Translating gives CASSPSAGLGVGTQYF.

The J gene is TRBJ2-1, the V gene TRBV5-1, with no clear D. Germline loops: CDR1 SGHRS, CDR2 YFSETQ. V shed 0 bases and J shed 7 bases, with 8 bases lying between them. This CDR3 comprises 13 residues. For the CDR3, the DNA is TGCGCCAGCAGCTTGGAACAGTGGAATGAGCAGTTCTTC. Translating gives CASSLEQWNEQFF.

The chain links TRBV10-3 to TRBJ2-2; tentatively, D is TRBD1 (6 bases). CDR1 and CDR2 (germline): ENHRY, SYGVKD. V was trimmed by 11 bases and J by 0 bases, leaving 16 bases between them. The CDR3 is 15 amino acids. The CDR3 coding sequence is TGTGCCGGAAAAGGGGCAGGGGCGAACACCGGGGAGCTGTTTTTT. It is translated as CAGKGAGANTGELFF.